Below are 8 T cell receptor beta chains sequenced from a single sample in a study of T cells in Graves' hyperthyroidism and ophthalmopathy. There were TCR beta CDR3 regions amplified from RNA transcripts. Researchers ran a first-round RT-PCR on the TCR CDR3 using the HTBI primer set. One entry per CDR3 protein, called by TCRdb with MiXCR from the multiplex PCR reads. Of hundreds of thousands of distinct CDR3 sequences listed, approximately 19% are singletons. The sequenced sample was blood. The source is a woman aged 45-65 years with Graves' hyperthyroidism that later progressed to Graves' ophthalmopathy.

The chain is built from TRBV20-1 and TRBJ1-4, with no clear D. The CDR3 runs 13 residues. Trimming cost V 0 bases and J 10 bases, with 12 bases left between them. The germline CDR1 and CDR2 sequences are DFQATT and SNEGSKA (reference sequence). CDR3 region: CSARDPGEGKLFF. Written as DNA, the CDR3 is TGCAGTGCTAGAGATCCCGGGGAGGGAAAACTGTTTTTT.

The chain joins TRBV30 to TRBJ1-6; perhaps TRBD1 as D (5 bases). Trimming pared 5 bases from V and 2 bases from J, leaving 13 bases between. This CDR3 spans 15 amino acids. Germline V gives CDR1 GTSNPN, CDR2 SVGIG (reference sequence). The CDR3 sequence is CAWSARVTYNSPLHF. Here the CDR3 DNA reads TGTGCCTGGTCTGCCAGGGTCACCTATAATTCACCCCTCCACTTT.

This clonotype was observed a handful of times. This chain uses TRBV6-1 with TRBJ2-3; D perhaps matches TRBD2 (6 bases). The CDR3 sequence is 14 residues long. Germline assignment: CDR1 MNHNS and CDR2 SASEGT. V lost 7 bases to trimming and J lost 2 bases, with 13 bases between them. CDR3 protein: CASKQTRDTDTQYF. In DNA, the CDR3 is TGTGCCAGCAAGCAGACTAGAGACACAGATACGCAGTATTTT.

As for this clonotype: Being one base from a much bigger clone, this may be a read error. The gene calls are TRBV3-1 and TRBJ1-4, with D hard to call. Germline V gene sequence: CDR1 LGHDT, CDR2 YNNKEL (reference sequence). The CDR3 spans 13 residues. The CDR3 DNA sequence: TGTGCCAGCAGCCAAGGATGGAGGGAAAAACTGTCTTTT. It specifies CASSQGWREKLSF.

CDR3 nucleotides: TGTGCCAGCTCACCATTAAAGGGGGCTGGCTATGGCTACACCTTC. This sequence encodes CASSPLKGAGYGYTF. V is TRBV18 and J is TRBJ1-2; 7 bases are shared with TRBD1. The CDR3 is 15 residues long. V lost 2 bases and J lost 4; bases outside the gene matches: 7. Germline V gene sequence: CDR1 KGHSH, CDR2 LQKENI.

This clonotype has only a few counts. V and J are TRBV9 and TRBJ1-1; D not resolved. The germline gives CDR1 SGDLS, CDR2 YYNGEE. The CDR3 is 14 amino acids. With 4 bases removed from V and 1 base from J, the gap between germline ends came to 11 bases. The CDR3 coding sequence is TGTGCCAGCAGCCACGGGCGGCGGAACACTGAAGCTTTCTTT. Translating gives CASSHGRRNTEAFF.

Many counts were recorded for this clonotype. This chain links TRBV11-2 with TRBJ2-7, with D hard to call. This CDR3 region has 15 residues. V shed 0 bases and J shed 6 bases, with 15 bases lying between them. CDR1 is SGHAT and CDR2 is FQNNGV in the germline V gene. The CDR3 protein is CASSLEAGPVPEQYF. CDR3 DNA sequence: TGTGCCAGCAGCTTAGAGGCCGGACCCGTGCCCGAGCAGTACTTC.

The CDR3 reads CASSSPGNVRTEAFF. The CDR3 nucleotides read TGTGCCAGCAGTTCACCGGGCAACGTGAGGACTGAAGCTTTCTTT. V gene TRBV7-2 combines with J gene TRBJ1-1, with unresolved D. The germline V and J ends were trimmed by 6 bases and 5 bases, with 19 bases remaining between them. The CDR3 is 15 amino acids. Germline CDR1 and CDR2: SGHTA and FQGNSA.